This T cell receptor beta chain was sequenced during a study of blood T cell repertoires in COVID-19. Per the germline V gene, CDR1 is MNHEY and CDR2 is SVGEGT. The CDR3 contains 14 residues. Trimming took 2 bases from V and 8 from J, leaving 15 bases between them. Participant ages covered about 18 to 95 years across around 22 US areas. The study assigned cohorts using participant-reported clinical history. Source study methods: Counts of nucleated cells, estimated from reference gene primer amplification, were obtained. Only in-frame clones appear in the TCRdb table, and some are missing; sequencing was by immunoSEQ multiplex PCR. V, J and clone size reflect that table, while D and trimming were determined from the DNA. The repertoire holds hundreds of thousands of clones, 80% to 90% seen once, with under 5% in the top ten.

This sequence originates from a young woman who had recovered from COVID-19. The sequenced sample was PBMCs or T cells enriched from blood (not recorded which). The chain has TRBV6-2 or TRBV6-3 and TRBJ1-2, with D perhaps TRBD1 (5 bases). CDR3 in amino acids: CASSYGASSRGYTF. The DNA of the CDR3 is TGTGCCAGCAGTTACGGGGCCTCCAGCAGGGGCTACACCTTC.